This TCR beta chain was sequenced for a study of control samples from healthy donors and cancer patients. Germline V gene sequence: CDR1 LNHDA, CDR2 SQIVND (reference sequence). This CDR3 has 18 amino acids. The V segment lost 9 bases and the J segment 0 bases; nucleotides outside the gene matches: 18. The protocol was immunoSEQ multiplex PCR, while the TCRdb copy is restricted to in-frame clones and leaves out a portion. There are 100,000 or so clones in the sample; under 95% occur only once, and over 2% lies in the top ten. Sample: blood. The rearrangement uses TRBV19 and TRBJ2-7, with TRBD1 identical over 9 bases. The TCR was taken from a woman younger than 30 in good health. The CDR3 is CARQAGTGLTTGSYEQYF. As DNA, the CDR3 is TGTGCCAGACAAGCCGGGACAGGGCTAACCACTGGCTCCTACGAGCAGTACTTC.